A selection of T cell receptor beta chains follows, all from one sample in a study of cytomegalovirus exposure and HLA in healthy donors. Using immunoSEQ multiplex PCR, the repertoire was profiled, and TCRdb retains in-frame clones only, with some absent. The profile shows roughly 250,000 clones, approximately 83% of them singletons. Sequencing input: PBMCs. Receptors originate from a young woman in good health and CMV-seropositive. The CDR3 runs from the conserved cysteine through the conserved F or W. The order of the fields is V gene, D gene, J gene, CDR3 protein, CDR3 DNA. The D gene is left open where the match is weak.

TRBV6-5	TRBD2	TRBJ2-7	CASSYSPSGKFYEQYF	TGTGCCAGCAGTTACTCTCCTAGCGGGAAGTTCTACGAGCAGTACTTC
TRBV27	NA	TRBJ2-3	CASSFRWDTQYF	TGTGCCAGCAGTTTTCGGTGGGATACGCAGTATTTT
TRBV9	TRBD2	TRBJ2-7	CASSTTGLAASYEQYF	TGTGCCAGCAGCACTACGGGACTAGCGGCCTCCTACGAGCAGTACTTC
TRBV27	TRBD2	TRBJ2-3	CASSGSGSLTDTQYF	TGTGCCAGCAGTGGGAGCGGGAGTCTAACAGATACGCAGTATTTT
TRBV7-9	NA	TRBJ2-7	CASSLAVRDTTYEQYF	TGTGCCAGCAGCCTAGCGGTCCGGGACACCACCTACGAGCAGTACTTC
TRBV28	TRBD1	TRBJ1-5	CASSLYRGKSNQPQHF	TGTGCCAGCAGTTTATACAGGGGCAAAAGCAATCAGCCCCAGCATTTT
TRBV6-1	NA	TRBJ1-2	CASSDAAVSGGYTF	TGTGCCAGCAGTGATGCGGCGGTCTCAGGGGGCTACACCTTC
TRBV7-2	NA	TRBJ1-1	CASSLWAARVSATEAFF	TGTGCCAGCAGCTTATGGGCCGCCAGGGTATCGGCGACTGAAGCTTTCTTT
TRBV14	TRBD1	TRBJ1-1	CASSQAGQGEAFF	TGTGCCAGCAGCCAAGCTGGACAGGGAGAAGCTTTCTTT
TRBV12-2	NA	TRBJ1-1	CASRVGDSPNTEAFF	TGTGCAAGTCGCGTAGGAGACAGCCCGAACACTGAAGCTTTCTTT